At least ten counts were recorded for the clone carrying this T cell receptor (beta chain). For TCRbeta, the library was prepared with unique molecular identifiers. TCRdb ran MiXCR on the PCR reads and lists one entry per CDR3 protein. The sample lists about 400,000 distinct CDR3 sequences, around 20% occurring once. Trimming removed 4 bases from V and 4 bases from J; junction bases left unmatched: 12. This CDR3 region has 17 residues. In germline, CDR1 is SEHNR, CDR2 FQNEAQ (reference sequence). This specimen comes from a study of T-cell reconstitution after alpha-beta-depleted transplantation in children.

The material was PBMCs from the stem cell graft donor, obtained from the stem cell graft. The chain combines TRBV7-9 with TRBJ1-4, with TRBD1 matching 7 bases. This sequence originates from a human donor who donated a stem cell graft to a child with acute myeloid leukemia. CDR3 amino acids: CASSYRGGLPLNEKLFF. CDR3 sequence (DNA): TGTGCCAGCAGCTACAGGGGAGGACTACCTCTTAATGAAAAACTGTTTTTT.